This note documents a single T cell receptor beta chain sequence. This receptor's antigen is unknown. Base qualities are not provided; no much larger clone lies one nucleotide away. Using the deep immunoSEQ assay, multiplex PCR amplified TCR CDR3 regions from genomic DNA. Genomic DNA extracted from each cell subset was distributed evenly over all wells of several immunoSEQ 96-well plates, and each plate served as one replicate. Each replicate PCR for sorted subsets received 200 ng genomic DNA, equal to tens of thousands of T cell genomes. The purified libraries were quantified using a Qubit 3.0 fluorometer, sized with a Bioanalyzer 2100, and then quantified again using the KAPA Library Quantification kit. Every immunoSEQ 96-well plate was sequenced on a separate single-read 150-cycle Illumina NextSeq 550 flow cell. The authors' analysis ran thus. Because the immunoSEQ output included only junctional sequences and no quality scores, the filtering could not be the same as the filtering used for full-length reads. To assign V/J genes and CDR3, sequences were annotated using PyIR, a Python wrapper for IgBLAST v1.9, with IMGT germline references. Reads were removed for weak V/J assignments (E-value above 1e-6), missing CDR3, stop codons, out-of-frame junctions, or ambiguous translated residues. A V3J clonotype was defined by an identical inferred V gene, J gene, and CDR3 amino acid sequence. Percentage overlap between repertoires was computed as shared unique clonotypes divided by the size of the smaller repertoire. Richness of each repertoire was evaluated using RTK rarefaction, the Chao1 estimator, and Recon v2.1 estimates of unobserved clonotypes. Generation probabilities were computed with OLGA for all TCRbeta clonotypes obtained by the gDNA method from several donors. Not all clones reach the TCRdb copy of this immuneACCESS table, which keeps in-frame sequences only. Checked studies attribute under half of the gap to unresolved V genes and leave the rest unexplained. V, J and clone size derive from that table, while D and trimming were established from the DNA sequence. This sample has more than 1.2 million clones in its table, and approximately 98.5% of those were observed once. The ten largest account for over 0.3% of the sample.

The record originates from a study of shared clonotypes between healthy human individuals (dated by TCRdb to about 2020). In the study overall: A couple of women and a few men aged 18 to 49 years were included in the cohort. Each donor's leukapheresis produced roughly between roughly 0.85 and 10 billion PBMCs. For each donor, CD4 naive and CD4 memory were each run on three plates, CD8 naive on two plates, and CD8 memory on one plate. Different laboratories and diverse techniques were used to prepare libraries and sequence TCR repertoires, to increase sequencing depth and limit assay-specific biases. The study deeply sequenced blood TCR repertoires of about five healthy adults to estimate repertoire size and the extent of clonotype sharing between individuals. Points the paper makes about the study in general: Approximately 4.8% of naive CD4, approximately 3.7% of naive CD8, about 2.1% of memory CD4, and less than 0.45% of memory CD8 clonotypes were shared across a few donors. Even with the large sequencing depth, rarefaction of the sorted-subset datasets indicated that sequencing was incomplete. Sampling was limited to blood, and TCR repertoires in tissue likely differ from TCR repertoires in blood. Naive subsets generally had larger estimated clonotype richness than memory subsets did. The small number of donors limited the genetic and exposure-history diversity represented. Based on pairwise subsampling, the degree of clonotype sharing among donors was expected to be affected by sequencing depth. Compared with non-shared clonotypes, clonotypes shared by all four sorted-subset donors had higher generation probabilities.

Healthy HIV-negative adults with no recently reported acute infections or vaccinations were included as donors. Only Caucasian adults living in Nashville, Tennessee, USA were represented among the donors. Magnetic negative selection was used to enrich CD4+ T cells, after which naive cells were positively selected on CD45RA and the negative fraction became the memory subset. After blood collection by leukapheresis, PBMCs were isolated using Ficoll-Histopaque density gradient centrifugation and then cryopreserved in the vapor phase of liquid nitrogen. Purity and quantity of every magnetically sorted T cell population were checked by analytical flow cytometry. Genomic DNA was isolated from every sorted fraction and measured by UV absorbance on a Nanodrop 2000c. The CDR3 starts with the cysteine, ends with the phenylalanine, and has 15 residues. Only CDR3 DNA remains: 45 bases, in frame from the first base. The germline V and J ends show losses of 3 bases and 5 bases respectively, and no gene match explains 9 bases of the junction. Via the germline V gene (reference sequence), CDR1 is LNHNV and CDR2 YYDKDF.

Sequenced sample: naive CD4+ T cells sorted from blood. Sample cell subset or site, as interpreted from the label and publication: CD45RA+ positively selected. The chain links TRBV15 with TRBJ1-2, with 7 bases aligning to TRBD1. This sequence originates from a man in his thirties or forties in good health. The DNA is as follows: TGTGCCACCAGCAGGGACGACAGGGACCTTTATGGCTACACCTTC. Translated, this is CATSRDDRDLYGYTF.